This TCR beta chain was recorded in a study of cytomegalovirus exposure and HLA in healthy donors. The CDR3 is 16 residues long. From germline, CDR1 is LGHNT and CDR2 FRNRAP. Deletions cut 7 bases from V and 4 bases from J, with 20 bases between. Use of 60 Vbeta and 13 Jbeta primers characterized the PCR. Method: immunoSEQ multiplex PCR; TCRdb's copy keeps in-frame clones and lacks some. The sample includes about 160,000 clones, approximately 90% of them seen just once. This clone appeared once. Sample: PBMCs. The chain combines TRBV12-5 with TRBJ1-5, with D tentatively TRBD1 (5 bases). This TCR came from a woman aged 25 to 39 in good health and CMV-seronegative. In DNA, the CDR3 is TGTGCTAGTGTCCTCGAAAGGGGTCTCAGGAATCAGCCCCAGCATTTT. Encoded protein: CASVLERGLRNQPQHF.